These 16 T cell receptor beta chains were all obtained from the same sample, sequenced in a study of beta chain features in type 1 diabetes. Expressed TCRB transcripts were sequenced because the entire RNA isolate underwent reverse transcription. Sequencing used immunoSEQ multiplex PCR; TCRdb keeps in-frame clones, though not all of them. Among over 700,000 clones, roughly a sixth were seen once, and the ten largest hold 0.02% to 0.025%. The sample comprised naive CD4+ T cells from blood. These receptors were collected from a woman younger than 35 in good health.

This sequence joins TRBV19 and TRBJ1-5; no reliable D call. V was trimmed by 7 bases and J by 3 bases, leaving 16 bases between them. The CDR3 loop spans 15 amino acids. Germline V gene data show CDR1 as LNHDA and CDR2 as SQIVND (reference sequence). The CDR3 DNA sequence: TGTGCCAGTACTGGCCAGTTTGGAGTCAATCAGCCCCAGCATTTT. It yields the protein CASTGQFGVNQPQHF.

J is TRBJ2-3 and V is TRBV7-6; a possible D gene is TRBD2 (6 bases). V dropped 1 base and J dropped 2 bases, with 10 bases sitting between them. From germline, CDR1 is SGHVS and CDR2 FNYEAQ. The CDR3 consists of 15 residues. The CDR3 DNA follows: TGTGCCAGCAGCTTAGAAGGGACTTACACAGATACGCAGTATTTT. Its protein is CASSLEGTYTDTQYF.

The chain links TRBV5-1 to TRBJ1-1; no firm D call. CDR1 is SGHRS, CDR2 YFSETQ, per germline. Trimming left V 0 bases short and J 0 bases short, with 18 bases between. The CDR3 runs 18 residues. In DNA, the CDR3 is TGCGCCAGCAGCTTGGCCGGCCACCGGCATTTTATGAACACTGAAGCTTTCTTT. Its protein product is CASSLAGHRHFMNTEAFF. The variable domain in full, with the rest retrieved from reference TRBV5-1 and TRBJ1-1, is KAGVTQTPRYLIKTRGQQVTLSCSPISGHRSVSWYQQTPGQGLQFLFEYFSETQRNKGNFPGRFSGRQFSNSRSEMNVSTLELGDSALYLCASSLAGHRHFMNTEAFFGQGTRLTVV.

In its sample, this clone was seen a few times. V and J are TRBV2 and TRBJ2-6, with 11 bases lining up with TRBD1. The CDR3 sequence is 15 residues long. Germline CDR1 is SNHLY and CDR2 is FYNNEI. Trimming took 9 bases from V and 3 from J; bases not matched to a gene: 4. The CDR3 loop is CASGQGALGANVLTF. For the CDR3, the DNA is TGTGCCAGTGGACAGGGGGCGCTTGGGGCCAACGTCCTGACTTTC.

The chain links TRBV6-5 to TRBJ2-5; 7 bases are a match to TRBD1. The CDR3 totals 13 residues. Germline CDR1 and CDR2: MNHEY and SVGAGI. The ends lost 7 bases at V and 4 bases at J; junction bases unmatched: 6. The CDR3 nucleotides read TGTGCCAGCAAAGACAGGGTGGGAGAGACCCAGTACTTC. This gives the protein CASKDRVGETQYF.

The sample holds a few counts of this clone. V usage is TRBV6-5 and J usage is TRBJ1-1; 9 bases are shared with TRBD1. There are 15 residues in the CDR3. Per the germline V gene, CDR1 is MNHEY and CDR2 is SVGAGI. The V segment lost 6 bases and the J segment 4 bases; nucleotides outside the gene matches: 9. CDR3 loop: CASSRQGVRGTEAFF. The CDR3 DNA follows: TGTGCCAGCAGCCGACAGGGGGTGCGTGGCACTGAAGCTTTCTTT.

This clone has a handful of counts. J is TRBJ2-3 and V is TRBV18, with a tentative D call TRBD1 (6 bases). The CDR3 contains 14 residues. The germline V and J ends were trimmed by 6 bases and 6 bases, with 16 bases remaining between them. Germline V CDR1 and CDR2: KGHSH, LQKENI. In DNA form, the CDR3 reads TGTGCCAGCTCGGCCGGGACAAATATCGATACGCAGTATTTT. It encodes CASSAGTNIDTQYF.

The V gene is TRBV21-1, the J gene TRBJ2-1; TRBD1, the D gene given by the table, was not confirmed from the DNA. TRBV21-1 is shown as a pseudogene. This CDR3 has 19 amino acids. The CDR3: CASSKALNLVEGEFDEQFF. The CDR3 bases are TGTGCCAGCAGCAAAGCCCTTAATCTGGTTGAAGGGGAATTCGATGAGCAGTTCTTC.

V is TRBV19 and J is TRBJ2-1; no definite D call. Deletions cut 4 bases from V and 0 bases from J, with 4 bases between. The germline gives CDR1 LNHDA, CDR2 SQIVND (reference sequence). The CDR3 contains 13 residues. The CDR3 sequence: CASSTNSYNEQFF. The CDR3 nucleotides are TGTGCCAGTAGTACGAACTCCTACAATGAGCAGTTCTTC.

This clone was observed a few times. V and J are TRBV6-5 and TRBJ1-1; D is unresolved. V lost 10 bases and J lost 1, with 16 bases in between. CDR1 MNHEY and CDR2 SVGAGI come from the germline V gene. The CDR3 is 14 residues long. This CDR3 is CAISPRGTNTEAFF. The CDR3 nucleotides are TGTGCCATCAGCCCCCGAGGAACGAACACTGAAGCTTTCTTT.

Only a few counts were recorded for this clone. The chain has TRBV7-9 and TRBJ2-1; 7 bases fit TRBD2. V trimming: 6 bases; J trimming: 9 bases; junction bases outside the gene matches: 17. The CDR3 runs to 16 residues. CDR1 is SEHNR, CDR2 FQNEAQ, per germline (reference sequence). CDR3 bases: TGTGCCAGCAGGGCCCTAGCTTCGGGAGGTCTGGCTGAGCAGTTCTTC. Translation gives CASRALASGGLAEQFF. The variable domain in full, completed from reference TRBV7-9 and TRBJ2-1, reads DTGVSQNPRHKITKRGQNVTFRCDPISEHNRLYWYRQTLGQGPEFLTYFQNEAQLEKSRLLSDRFSAERPKGSFSTLEIQRTEQGDSAMYLCASRALASGGLAEQFFGPGTRLTVL.

The gene calls are TRBV7-8 and TRBJ2-1; D gene ambiguous. The length of the CDR3 is 12 residues. Germline loops: CDR1 SGHVS, CDR2 FQNEAQ. V lost 0 bases and J lost 8, with 5 bases in between. As DNA, the CDR3 is TGTGCCAGCAGCTTAGCGGTGGATGAGCAGTTCTTC. Translation gives CASSLAVDEQFF. The full variable domain, rest sourced from reference TRBV7-8 and TRBJ2-1, is GAGVSQSPRYKVAKRGQDVALRCDPISGHVSLFWYQQALGQGPEFLTYFQNEAQLDKSGLPSDRFFAERPEGSVSTLKIQRTQQEDSAVYLCASSLAVDEQFFGPGTRLTVL.

V gene TRBV7-2 combines with J gene TRBJ2-3; D possibly corresponds to TRBD2 (7 bases). V was shortened by 3 bases and J by 5 bases, with 15 bases between the two germline ends. There are 15 residues in the CDR3. The V gene's germline CDR1 is SGHTA and CDR2 FQGNSA. The CDR3 region has the DNA TGTGCCAGCAGCTTTTTTAGGGGGGGCAGAGATACGCAGTATTTT. This codes for CASSFFRGGRDTQYF.

This clone came up a few times. The V call is TRBV4-3, the J call TRBJ2-1; 7 nucleotides agree with TRBD2. Germline CDR1 reads LGHNA; CDR2 reads YSLEER. The CDR3 spans 18 residues. The V segment lost 0 bases and the J segment 7 bases; nucleotides outside the gene matches: 15. The CDR3 DNA reads as TGCGCCAGCAGCCAAGAACCTCCGGGGGGAGCTCGGATGAATGAGCAGTTCTTC. This encodes CASSQEPPGGARMNEQFF.

This clone was detected only a few times. J is TRBJ2-1 and V is TRBV7-2; D is undetermined. The V gene lost 2 bases and the J gene lost 10 bases, with 18 bases spanning the gap. This CDR3 has 15 amino acids. Germline loops: CDR1 SGHTA, CDR2 FQGNSA. In DNA, the CDR3 is TGTGCCAGCAGCTTATTTTTTCCCGCGAATCGAGAGCAGTTCTTC. Encoded protein: CASSLFFPANREQFF.

The V gene is TRBV4-2, the J gene TRBJ2-1; 7 bases align to TRBD2. This CDR3 comprises 18 residues. V was clipped by 1 base and J by 3 bases; unmatched bases: 12. CDR1 is LGHNA, CDR2 YNFKEQ, per germline. The CDR3 loop reads CASSQGEILAEHYNEQFF. CDR3 sequence (DNA): TGTGCCAGCAGCCAAGGGGAGATCCTAGCGGAACACTACAATGAGCAGTTCTTC.